These 22 T cell receptor beta chains were sequenced from one sample in a study of blood T cell repertoires in COVID-19. Assay: immunoSEQ multiplex PCR; the TCRdb copy retains only in-frame clones and omits some. Seen here are approximately 90,000 clones, over 80% observed once, and the top ten hold approximately 34%. Sequencing used peripheral blood. The source is a woman aged 80 or older with active or convalescent COVID-19.

This clone was recorded only once. The chain is built from TRBV7-2 and TRBJ2-7; TRBD1 matches 9 bases. Germline CDR1 is SGHTA and CDR2 is FQGNSA. The CDR3 is 15 amino acids. The V segment lost 5 bases and the J segment 4 bases; nucleotides outside the gene matches: 9. The chain's CDR3 is CASSGNRGQFYEQYF. The CDR3 region has the DNA TGTGCCAGCAGCGGTAACAGGGGGCAATTTTACGAGCAGTACTTC.

This rearrangement joins TRBV7-9 to TRBJ1-6, with a tentative D call TRBD1 (5 bases). The germline CDR1 and CDR2 sequences are SEHNR and FQNEAQ (reference sequence). V dropped 5 bases and J dropped 7 bases, with 12 bases sitting between them. CDR3 length equals 14 residues. CDR3 in amino acids: CASSAGQGNSPLHF. The CDR3 nucleotides read TGTGCCAGCAGCGCGGGGCAAGGAAATTCACCCCTCCACTTT.

This rearrangement joins TRBV5-4 to TRBJ1-1; no definite D call. This CDR3 has 15 residues. Germline CDR1 SGHNT, CDR2 YYREEE (reference sequence). The V gene lost 0 bases and the J gene lost 1 base, with 10 bases spanning the gap. CDR3 amino acids: CASSLDSSSNTEAFF. CDR3 in DNA: TGTGCCAGCAGCTTGGACAGCTCTTCGAACACTGAAGCTTTCTTT.

This clone was recorded many times. Written as DNA, the CDR3 is TGTGCCAGCAGCCGACAAGGTGAGCAGTTCTTC. This codes for CASSRQGEQFF. V usage is TRBV5-4 and J usage is TRBJ2-1; D unclear. The germline gives CDR1 SGHNT, CDR2 YYREEE (reference sequence). The CDR3 runs to 11 residues. The V end lost 4 bases, the J end lost 9 bases, and 8 bases lay between the germline ends.

The chain uses TRBV29-1 and TRBJ2-7, with TRBD1 as a possible D gene (7 bases). V lost 5 bases and J 3 bases, leaving 17 bases between the germline ends. This CDR3 spans 14 amino acids. CDR1 SQVTM and CDR2 ANQGSEA come from the germline V gene. CDR3 residues: CSVTLTGRNYEQYF. For the CDR3, the DNA is TGCAGCGTTACTTTGACAGGGAGGAACTACGAGCAGTACTTC.

The table lists this clone with a count of one. The chain carries TRBV6-6 and TRBJ2-2; tentative D call: TRBD2 (6 bases). From germline, CDR1 is MNHNY and CDR2 SVGAGI (reference sequence). CDR3 length equals 16 residues. The V gene lost 4 bases and the J gene lost 0 bases, with 12 bases spanning the gap. The DNA of the CDR3 is TGTGCCAGCAGTTCCCGCGGGGTCGCGAACACCGGGGAGCTGTTTTTT. Encoded protein: CASSSRGVANTGELFF.

The J gene is TRBJ2-3, the V gene TRBV3-1 (or the pseudogene TRBV3-2), with D possibly being TRBD1 (5 bases). Trimming took off 6 bases at V and 4 bases at J, with 11 bases between the two ends. The CDR3 length is 13 residues. Germline V gene sequence: CDR1 LGHDT, CDR2 YNNKEL (reference sequence). The CDR3 protein is CASRSGAADTQYF. The CDR3 DNA follows: TGTGCCAGCAGGTCTGGGGCGGCAGATACGCAGTATTTT.

This clone was recorded once. The chain carries TRBV9 and TRBJ1-1, with no clear D. Germline assignment: CDR1 SGDLS and CDR2 YYNGEE. This CDR3 comprises 15 residues. V gave up 4 bases and J gave up 3 bases, with 16 bases separating them. CDR3 DNA: TGTGCCAGCAGCCTCGGACCCTGGGAGGACACTGAAGCTTTCTTT. Encoded protein: CASSLGPWEDTEAFF.

V gene TRBV19 combines with J gene TRBJ2-5; D remains unclear. Germline V gene data show CDR1 as LNHDA and CDR2 as SQIVND (reference sequence). Trimming left V 4 bases short and J 0 bases short, with 12 bases between. CDR3 length: 15 amino acids. For the CDR3, the DNA is TGTGCCAGTAGTAACCTAATAAATTACCAAGAGACCCAGTACTTC. Translated, it gives CASSNLINYQETQYF. Full variable domain (rest looked up from reference TRBV19 and TRBJ2-5): DGGITQSPKYLFRKEGQNVTLSCEQNLNHDAMYWYRQDPGQGLRLIYYSQIVNDFQKGDIAEGYSVSREKKESFPLTVTSAQKNPTAFYLCASSNLINYQETQYFGPGTRLLVL.

The V call is TRBV6-2 or TRBV6-3, the J call TRBJ2-1; a weak D match, TRBD2 (5 bases). Germline values: CDR1 MNHEY, CDR2 SVGEGT. The CDR3 sequence is 16 residues long. V was pared by 2 bases and J by 7 bases, with 18 bases between. CDR3 protein: CASSYPLGPFRNEQFF. The DNA for the CDR3 is TGTGCCAGCAGTTACCCACTAGGTCCCTTTAGGAATGAGCAGTTCTTC.

The chain joins TRBV7-9 to TRBJ1-3; a possible D gene is TRBD1 (5 bases). V lost 1 base and J lost 2, with 12 bases in between. CDR3 size: 16 residues. Germline CDR1 is SEHNR and CDR2 is FQNEAQ (reference sequence). The DNA of the CDR3 is TGTGCCAGCAGCTTAGGCCCAGGGAATACTGGAAACACCATATATTTT. This translates into CASSLGPGNTGNTIYF.

The chain has TRBV7-3 and TRBJ2-3; 8 bases are shared with TRBD2. The V gene's germline CDR1 is SGHTA and CDR2 FQGTGA. The CDR3 runs 15 residues. Losses at the gene ends were 4 bases for V and 3 bases for J; bases not matched to a gene: 6. CDR3 amino acids: CASSYVAGRTDTQYF. The DNA for the CDR3 is TGTGCCAGCAGCTATGTAGCGGGACGGACAGATACGCAGTATTTT.

This clone has a handful of counts. The rearrangement joins TRBV11-2 to TRBJ2-3; TRBD2 agrees at 14 bases. Per germline, CDR1 SGHAT and CDR2 FQNNGV. This CDR3 comprises 15 residues. V was clipped by 6 bases and J by 3 bases; unmatched bases: 2. CDR3 sequence (DNA): TGTGCCAGCAGTCGGACTAGCGGGGGGACAGATACGCAGTATTTT. This encodes CASSRTSGGTDTQYF.

The chain combines TRBV5-1 with TRBJ2-1; D is perhaps TRBD2 (6 bases). CDR1 is SGHRS, CDR2 YFSETQ, per germline. The V and J ends lost 0 bases and 6 bases respectively, with 16 bases between them. The CDR3 extends over 16 amino acids. The CDR3 DNA sequence: TGCGCCAGCAGCTTGGAGCCTAGCGACAGTCTCAATGAGCAGTTCTTC. This sequence encodes CASSLEPSDSLNEQFF.

This clone was found a few times. V and J are TRBV7-3 and TRBJ2-5; D perhaps matches TRBD1 (6 bases). From germline, CDR1 is SGHTA and CDR2 FQGTGA. With 4 bases removed from V and 1 base from J, the gap between germline ends came to 7 bases. The CDR3 sequence is 13 residues long. The CDR3: CASSSGAQETQYF. CDR3 DNA: TGTGCCAGCAGCTCAGGGGCCCAAGAGACCCAGTACTTC.

The genes are TRBV5-4 and TRBJ1-1, with D hard to call. CDR3 length equals 14 residues. From germline, CDR1 is SGHNT and CDR2 YYREEE (reference sequence). Trimming cost V 3 bases and J 5 bases, with 14 bases left between them. The CDR3 coding sequence is TGTGCCAGCAGCTCATCAAGAGGTGTGACTGAAGCTTTCTTT. This sequence encodes CASSSSRGVTEAFF.

V and J are TRBV3-1 (or the pseudogene TRBV3-2) and TRBJ2-7; no reliable D call. The ends were cut back, 4 bases at V and 3 bases at J, with 10 bases in the middle. Germline CDR1 LGHDT, CDR2 YNNKEL (reference sequence). The CDR3 sequence is 13 residues long. The DNA of the CDR3 is TGTGCCAGCAGCCGTACCCTCGGCTACGAGCAGTACTTC. Encoded protein: CASSRTLGYEQYF.

The chain has TRBV28 and TRBJ1-1; TRBD1 matches 9 bases. V was pared by 3 bases and J by 4 bases, with 6 bases of the junction left unmatched. This CDR3 is 15 amino acids long. Germline values: CDR1 MDHEN, CDR2 SYDVKM. The DNA of the CDR3 is TGTGCCAGCAGTTTGTACAGGGGGCCGATCACTGAAGCTTTCTTT. Protein sequence: CASSLYRGPITEAFF.

The CDR3 is CASSRQGGTEAFF. The CDR3 DNA is TGTGCCAGCAGTCGACAGGGAGGAACTGAAGCTTTCTTT. V and J are TRBV6-2 or TRBV6-3 and TRBJ1-1, with 7 bases fitting TRBD1. This CDR3 region has 13 residues. Germline lookup yields CDR1 MNHEY and CDR2 SVGEGT. V lost 5 bases to trimming and J lost 5 bases; unmatched junction nucleotides: 5.

This sequence joins TRBV28 and TRBJ2-7; 7 nucleotides line up with TRBD1. Trimming cost V 7 bases and J 2 bases; bases outside gene matches: 11. The CDR3 is 15 amino acids. In germline, CDR1 is MDHEN, CDR2 SYDVKM. Here the CDR3 reads CASTTPAQGPYEQYF. The CDR3 nucleotides are TGTGCCAGCACCACCCCGGCACAGGGGCCCTACGAGCAGTACTTC. The entire variable domain, with the rest obtained from reference TRBV28 and TRBJ2-7, is as follows: DVKVTQSSRYLVKRTGEKVFLECVQDMDHENMFWYRQDPGLGLRLIYFSYDVKMKEKGDIPEGYSVSREKKERFSLILESASTNQTSMYLCASTTPAQGPYEQYFGPGTRLTVT.

The chain has TRBV7-8 and TRBJ2-1, with 11 bases lining up with TRBD2. V dropped 1 base and J dropped 8; count of bases not matched to a gene: 7. Germline V lookup: CDR1 SGHVS, CDR2 FQNEAQ. This CDR3 is built from 16 residues. In nucleotides, the CDR3 is TGTGCCAGCAGCTTAGTTGGTAGCGGGGGGGCGGATGAGCAGTTCTTC. Protein sequence: CASSLVGSGGADEQFF.

The chain joins TRBV15 to TRBJ2-3, with TRBD2 matching over 14 bases. Germline V gives CDR1 LNHNV, CDR2 YYDKDF (reference sequence). Trimming took 1 base from V and 6 from J; bases not matched to a gene: 6. The CDR3 loop spans 17 amino acids. CDR3 nucleotide sequence: TGTGCCACCAGCAGAGGACTAGCGGGGGGGCCTGGGGATACGCAGTATTTT. Its protein product is CATSRGLAGGPGDTQYF.